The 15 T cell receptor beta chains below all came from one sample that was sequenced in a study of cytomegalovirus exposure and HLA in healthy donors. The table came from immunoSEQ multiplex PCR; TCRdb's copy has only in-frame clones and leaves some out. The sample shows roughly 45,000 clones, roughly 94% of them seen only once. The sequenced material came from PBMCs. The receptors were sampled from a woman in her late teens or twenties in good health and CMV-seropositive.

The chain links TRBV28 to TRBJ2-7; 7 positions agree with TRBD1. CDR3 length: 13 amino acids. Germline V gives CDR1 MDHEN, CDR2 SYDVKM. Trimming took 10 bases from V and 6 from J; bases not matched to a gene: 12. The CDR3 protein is CATRTGRQSEQYF. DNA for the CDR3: TGTGCCACCAGGACAGGTCGTCAATCCGAGCAGTACTTC. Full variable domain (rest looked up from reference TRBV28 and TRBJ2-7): DVKVTQSSRYLVKRTGEKVFLECVQDMDHENMFWYRQDPGLGLRLIYFSYDVKMKEKGDIPEGYSVSREKKERFSLILESASTNQTSMYLCATRTGRQSEQYFGPGTRLTVT.

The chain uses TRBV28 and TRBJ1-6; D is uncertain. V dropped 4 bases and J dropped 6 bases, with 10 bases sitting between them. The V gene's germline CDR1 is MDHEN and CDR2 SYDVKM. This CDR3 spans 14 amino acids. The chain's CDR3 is CASSSRQANSPLHF. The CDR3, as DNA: TGTGCCAGCAGTTCTCGACAAGCTAATTCACCCCTCCACTTT.

The CDR3 DNA reads as TGTGCCAGCGGAGCTGCAACTAATGAAAAACTGTTTTTT. Translation gives CASGAATNEKLFF. The genes are TRBV7-8 and TRBJ1-4; no clear D. Germline assignment: CDR1 SGHVS and CDR2 FQNEAQ. V was shortened by 8 bases and J by 0 bases, with 7 bases between the two germline ends. The length of the CDR3 is 13 residues.

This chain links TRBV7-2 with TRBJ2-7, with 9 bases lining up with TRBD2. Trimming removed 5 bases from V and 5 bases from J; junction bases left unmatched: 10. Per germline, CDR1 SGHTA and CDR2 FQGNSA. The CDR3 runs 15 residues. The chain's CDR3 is CASSTHTGTSNEQYF. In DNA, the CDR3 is TGTGCCAGCAGCACCCATACCGGGACTAGCAACGAGCAGTACTTC.

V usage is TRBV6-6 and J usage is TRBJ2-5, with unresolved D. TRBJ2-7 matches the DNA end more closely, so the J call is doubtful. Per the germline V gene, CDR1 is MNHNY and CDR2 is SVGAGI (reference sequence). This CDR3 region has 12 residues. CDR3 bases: TGTGCCAGCAGTTCGACTCGGTACGAGCAGTACTTC. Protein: CASSSTRYEQYF.

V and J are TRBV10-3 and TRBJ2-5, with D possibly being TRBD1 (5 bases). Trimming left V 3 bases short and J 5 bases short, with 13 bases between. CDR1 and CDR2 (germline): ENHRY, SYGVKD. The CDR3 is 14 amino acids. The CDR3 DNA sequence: TGTGCCATCAGTGATGTCAGGGAAGTGGAGACCCAGTACTTC. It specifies CAISDVREVETQYF.

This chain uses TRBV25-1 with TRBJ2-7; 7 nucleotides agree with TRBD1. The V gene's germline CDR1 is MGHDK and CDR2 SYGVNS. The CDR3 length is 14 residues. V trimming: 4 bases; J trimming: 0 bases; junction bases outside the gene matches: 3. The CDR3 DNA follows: TGTGCCAGCAGTGGGACAGGTAGCTCCTACGAGCAGTACTTC. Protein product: CASSGTGSSYEQYF.

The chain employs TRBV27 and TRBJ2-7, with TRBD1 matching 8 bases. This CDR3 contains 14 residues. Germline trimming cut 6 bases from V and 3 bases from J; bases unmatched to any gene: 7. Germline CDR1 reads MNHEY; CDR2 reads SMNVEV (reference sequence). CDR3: CASRPRDRNYEQYF. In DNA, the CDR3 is TGTGCCAGCAGACCACGGGACAGGAACTACGAGCAGTACTTC.

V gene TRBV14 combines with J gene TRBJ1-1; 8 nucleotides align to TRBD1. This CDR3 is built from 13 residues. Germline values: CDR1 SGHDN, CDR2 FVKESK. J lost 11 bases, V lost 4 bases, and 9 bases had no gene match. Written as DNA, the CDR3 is TGTGCCAGCAGCCCCGCCCAGGGGGCCTCTGCTTTCTTT. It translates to CASSPAQGASAFF.

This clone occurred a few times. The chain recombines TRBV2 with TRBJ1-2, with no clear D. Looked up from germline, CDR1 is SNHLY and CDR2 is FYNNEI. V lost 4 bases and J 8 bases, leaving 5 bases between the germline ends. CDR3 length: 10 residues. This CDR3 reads CASSALGYTF. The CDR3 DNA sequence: TGTGCCAGCAGTGCCTTAGGCTACACCTTC.

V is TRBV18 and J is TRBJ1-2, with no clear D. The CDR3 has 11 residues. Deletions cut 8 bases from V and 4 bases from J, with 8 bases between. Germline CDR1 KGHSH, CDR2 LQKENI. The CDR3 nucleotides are TGTGCCAGCCCTCAGTCCTATGGCTACACCTTC. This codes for CASPQSYGYTF.

CDR3 in DNA: TGTGCCTGGCGACTAGCGGGAGACTACGAGCAGTACTTC. It encodes CAWRLAGDYEQYF. The chain carries TRBV30 and TRBJ2-7; 12 positions match TRBD2. Germline V CDR1 and CDR2: GTSNPN, SVGIG (reference sequence). The CDR3 length is 13 residues. V shed 5 bases, J shed 3 bases, and the junction held 2 bases outside the gene matches.

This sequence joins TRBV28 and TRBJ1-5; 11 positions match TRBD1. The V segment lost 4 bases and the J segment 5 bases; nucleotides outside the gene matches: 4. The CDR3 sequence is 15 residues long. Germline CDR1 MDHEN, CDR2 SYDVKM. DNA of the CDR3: TGTGCCAGCAGTTCTGGGACAGGGGGTCATCAGCCCCAGCATTTT. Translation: CASSSGTGGHQPQHF. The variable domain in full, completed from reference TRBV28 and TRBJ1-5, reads DVKVTQSSRYLVKRTGEKVFLECVQDMDHENMFWYRQDPGLGLRLIYFSYDVKMKEKGDIPEGYSVSREKKERFSLILESASTNQTSMYLCASSSGTGGHQPQHFGDGTRLSIL.

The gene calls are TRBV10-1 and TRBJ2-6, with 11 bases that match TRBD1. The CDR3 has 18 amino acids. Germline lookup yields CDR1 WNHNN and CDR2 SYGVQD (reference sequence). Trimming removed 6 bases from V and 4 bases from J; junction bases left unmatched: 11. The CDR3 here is CASSEDGQGAIGANVLTF. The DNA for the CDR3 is TGCGCCAGCAGCGAGGATGGACAGGGGGCGATAGGGGCCAACGTCCTGACTTTC.

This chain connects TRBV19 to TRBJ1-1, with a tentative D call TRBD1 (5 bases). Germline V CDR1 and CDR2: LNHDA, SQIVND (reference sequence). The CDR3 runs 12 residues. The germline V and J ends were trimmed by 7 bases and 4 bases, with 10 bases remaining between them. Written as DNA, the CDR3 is TGTGCCAGTACCAGGGCCGGCACTGAAGCTTTCTTT. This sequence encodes CASTRAGTEAFF.